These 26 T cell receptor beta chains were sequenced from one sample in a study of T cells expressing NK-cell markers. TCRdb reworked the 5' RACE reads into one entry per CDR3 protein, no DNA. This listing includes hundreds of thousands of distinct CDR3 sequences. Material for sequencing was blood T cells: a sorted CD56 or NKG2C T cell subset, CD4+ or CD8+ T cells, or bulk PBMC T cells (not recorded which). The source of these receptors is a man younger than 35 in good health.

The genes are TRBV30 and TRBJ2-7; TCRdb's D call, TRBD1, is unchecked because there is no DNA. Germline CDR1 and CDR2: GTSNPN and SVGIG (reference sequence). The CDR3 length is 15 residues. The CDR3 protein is CAWSVGGPTAYEQYF. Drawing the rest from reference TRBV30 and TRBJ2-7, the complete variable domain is SQTIHQWPATLVQPVGSPLSLECTVEGTSNPNLYWYRQAAGRGLQLLFYSVGIGQISSEVPQNLSASRPQDRQFILSSKKLLLSDSGFYLCAWSVGGPTAYEQYFGPGTRLTVT.

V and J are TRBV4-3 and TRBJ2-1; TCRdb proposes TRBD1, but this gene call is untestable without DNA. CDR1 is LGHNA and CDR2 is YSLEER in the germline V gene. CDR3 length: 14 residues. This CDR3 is CASSLSGTGDEQFF.

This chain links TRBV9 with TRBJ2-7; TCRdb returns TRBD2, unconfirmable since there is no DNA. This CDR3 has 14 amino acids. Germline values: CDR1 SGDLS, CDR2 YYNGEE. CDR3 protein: CASSPSGSRGEQYF.

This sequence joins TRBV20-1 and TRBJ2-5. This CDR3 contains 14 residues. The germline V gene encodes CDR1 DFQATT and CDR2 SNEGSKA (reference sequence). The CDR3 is CSASSLQSQETQYF.

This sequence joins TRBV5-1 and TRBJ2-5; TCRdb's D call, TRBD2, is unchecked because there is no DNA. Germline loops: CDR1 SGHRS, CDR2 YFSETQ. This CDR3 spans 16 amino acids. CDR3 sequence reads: CASSSLLGRARETQYF.

This CDR3 reads CASSYGSGNTIYF. The chain has TRBV11-2 and TRBJ1-3. Germline-derived CDR1 and CDR2 are SGHAT and FQNNGV. The CDR3 is 13 residues long. Together with reference TRBV11-2 and TRBJ1-3, the CDR3 gives the full variable domain: EAGVAQSPRYKIIEKRQSVAFWCNPISGHATLYWYQQILGQGPKLLIQFQNNGVVDDSQLPKDRFSAERLKGVDSTLKIQPAKLEDSAVYLCASSYGSGNTIYFGEGSWLTVV.

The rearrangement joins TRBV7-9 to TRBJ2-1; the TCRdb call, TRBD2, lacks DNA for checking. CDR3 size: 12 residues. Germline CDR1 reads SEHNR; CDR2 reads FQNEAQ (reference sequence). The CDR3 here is CASSLEAGHEFF.

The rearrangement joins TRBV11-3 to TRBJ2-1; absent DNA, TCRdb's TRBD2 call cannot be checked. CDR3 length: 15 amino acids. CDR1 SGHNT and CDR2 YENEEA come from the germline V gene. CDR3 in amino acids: CASRPGTSGSSEQFF.

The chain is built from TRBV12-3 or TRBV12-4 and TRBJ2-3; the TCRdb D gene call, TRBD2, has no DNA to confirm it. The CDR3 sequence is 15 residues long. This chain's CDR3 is CASSLFSGHTDTQYF.

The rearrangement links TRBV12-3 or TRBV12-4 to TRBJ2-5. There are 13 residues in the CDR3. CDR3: CASRRTITGTQYF.

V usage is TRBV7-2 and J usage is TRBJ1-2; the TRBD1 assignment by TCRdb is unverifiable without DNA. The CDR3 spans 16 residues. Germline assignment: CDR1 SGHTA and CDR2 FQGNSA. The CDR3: CASSSQTLGQGESYTF.

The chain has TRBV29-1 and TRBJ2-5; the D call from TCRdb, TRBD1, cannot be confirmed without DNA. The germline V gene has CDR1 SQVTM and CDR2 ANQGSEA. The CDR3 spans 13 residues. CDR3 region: CSVLQGGRETQYF.

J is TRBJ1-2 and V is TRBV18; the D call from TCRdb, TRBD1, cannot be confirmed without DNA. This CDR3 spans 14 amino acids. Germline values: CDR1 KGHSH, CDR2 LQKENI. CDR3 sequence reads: CASSDGNLNYGYTF.

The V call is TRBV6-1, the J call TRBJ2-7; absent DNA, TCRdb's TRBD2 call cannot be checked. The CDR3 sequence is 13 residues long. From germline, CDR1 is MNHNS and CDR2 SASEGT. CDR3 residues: CASSEGFSYEQYF.

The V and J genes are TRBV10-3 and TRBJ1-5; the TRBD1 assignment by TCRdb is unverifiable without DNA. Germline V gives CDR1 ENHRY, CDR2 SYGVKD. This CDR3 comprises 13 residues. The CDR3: CATSGGIEQPQHF.

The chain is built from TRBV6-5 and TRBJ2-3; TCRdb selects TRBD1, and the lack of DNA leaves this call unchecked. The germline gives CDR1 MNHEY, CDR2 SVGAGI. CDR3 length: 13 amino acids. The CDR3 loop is CASRGTGADTQYF.

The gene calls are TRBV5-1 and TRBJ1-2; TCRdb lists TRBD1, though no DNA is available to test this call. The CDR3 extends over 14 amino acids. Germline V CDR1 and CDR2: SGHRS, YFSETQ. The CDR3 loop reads CASSPTPRTDGYTF.

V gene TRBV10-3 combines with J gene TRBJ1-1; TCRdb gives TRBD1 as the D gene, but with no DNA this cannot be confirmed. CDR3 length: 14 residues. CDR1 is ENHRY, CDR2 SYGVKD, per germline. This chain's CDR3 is CAIRTGLGNTEAFF.

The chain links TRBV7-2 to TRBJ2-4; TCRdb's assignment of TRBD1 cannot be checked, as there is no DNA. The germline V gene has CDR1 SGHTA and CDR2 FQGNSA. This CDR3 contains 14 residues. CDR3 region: CASSPQAGRNIQYF.

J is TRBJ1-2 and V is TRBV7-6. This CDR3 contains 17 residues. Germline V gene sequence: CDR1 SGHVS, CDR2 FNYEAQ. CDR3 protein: CASSLRSTPPKFYGYTF.

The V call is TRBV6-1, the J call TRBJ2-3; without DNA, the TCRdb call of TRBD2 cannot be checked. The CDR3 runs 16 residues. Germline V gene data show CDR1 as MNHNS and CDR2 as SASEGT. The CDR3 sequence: CASSEVVPRSTDTQYF.

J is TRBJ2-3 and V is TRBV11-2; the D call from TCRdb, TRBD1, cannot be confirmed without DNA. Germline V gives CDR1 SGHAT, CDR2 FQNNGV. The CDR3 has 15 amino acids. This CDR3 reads CASSLLQGVRDTQYF.

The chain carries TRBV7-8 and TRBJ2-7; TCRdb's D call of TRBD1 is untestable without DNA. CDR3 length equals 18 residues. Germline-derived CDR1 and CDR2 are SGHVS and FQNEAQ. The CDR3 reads CASSSRQIGQGATYEQYF.

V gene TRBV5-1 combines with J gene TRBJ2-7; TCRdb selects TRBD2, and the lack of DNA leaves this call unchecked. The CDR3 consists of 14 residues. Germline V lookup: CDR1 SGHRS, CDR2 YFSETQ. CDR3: CASSPASGSYEQYF. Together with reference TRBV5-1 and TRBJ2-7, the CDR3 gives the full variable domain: KAGVTQTPRYLIKTRGQQVTLSCSPISGHRSVSWYQQTPGQGLQFLFEYFSETQRNKGNFPGRFSGRQFSNSRSEMNVSTLELGDSALYLCASSPASGSYEQYFGPGTRLTVT.

Here the CDR3 reads CASSQDLTRGLEAFF. The chain uses TRBV3-1 and TRBJ1-1; checking the TCRdb D call of TRBD1 is not possible without DNA. The CDR3 totals 15 residues. Germline V lookup: CDR1 LGHDT, CDR2 YNNKEL (reference sequence). Together with reference TRBV3-1 and TRBJ1-1, the CDR3 gives the full variable domain: DTAVSQTPKYLVTQMGNDKSIKCEQNLGHDTMYWYKQDSKKFLKIMFSYNNKELIINETVPNRFSPKSPDKAHLNLHINSLELGDSAVYFCASSQDLTRGLEAFFGQGTRLTVV.

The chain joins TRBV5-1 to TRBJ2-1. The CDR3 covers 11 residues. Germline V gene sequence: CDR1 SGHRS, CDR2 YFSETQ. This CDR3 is CASSKNDEQFF.